A selection of T cell receptor beta chains follows, all from one sample in a study of vaccination and CD4 T cells after COVID-19. TCRdb reprocessed the PCR reads with MiXCR, giving one entry per CDR3 protein. The repertoire includes approximately 8,700 distinct CDR3 sequences, 20% to 30% of them detected once, and about an eighth sits in the top ten. The antigens for these receptors are not known. Material: CD4+ T cells from blood, cultured in vitro, obtained after SARS-CoV-2 vaccination. The origin of the receptors is a human donor who had recovered from COVID-19. Each CDR3 is given with its conserved first and last residue. A D gene is named only where the DNA matches it firmly. Size values are once, few and many counts, or a class for expanded clones, and some rows have none.

v_gene: TRBV7-9
d_gene: -
len: 16
j_gene: TRBJ2-3
abundance: -
CDR3aa: CASSRAGPSSTDTQYF
CDR3nt: TGTGCCAGCAGCCGTGCCGGGCCCTCTAGCACAGATACGCAGTATTTT

v_gene: TRBV24-1
d_gene: TRBD2
len: 16
j_gene: TRBJ2-1
abundance: few
CDR3aa: CATSDLAGRSYNEQFF
CDR3nt: TGTGCCACCAGTGACCTAGCGGGCCGCTCCTACAATGAGCAGTTCTTC

v_gene: TRBV7-9
d_gene: -
len: 13
j_gene: TRBJ2-5
abundance: few
CDR3aa: CASSLRQIETQYF
CDR3nt: TGTGCCAGCAGCTTGAGACAGATAGAGACCCAGTACTTC

v_gene: TRBV6-5
d_gene: -
len: 15
j_gene: TRBJ2-1
abundance: few
CDR3aa: CASSYGVREYNEQFF
CDR3nt: TGTGCCAGCAGTTACGGCGTCCGGGAGTACAATGAGCAGTTCTTC

v_gene: TRBV7-9
d_gene: -
len: 15
j_gene: TRBJ1-1
abundance: -
CDR3aa: CASSLTGGSGSEAFF
CDR3nt: TGTGCCAGCAGCTTAACCGGTGGGAGTGGGTCTGAAGCTTTCTTT

v_gene: TRBV7-9
d_gene: TRBD1
len: 14
j_gene: TRBJ1-1
abundance: few
CDR3aa: CASSPTGGATEAFF
CDR3nt: TGTGCCAGCAGCCCGACAGGGGGCGCGACTGAAGCTTTCTTT

v_gene: TRBV27
d_gene: TRBD2
len: 16
j_gene: TRBJ2-7
abundance: -
CDR3aa: CASSLRLAGGGTQRYF
CDR3nt: TGTGCCAGCAGTTTACGGCTAGCGGGAGGCGGGACCCAGAGGTACTTC

v_gene: TRBV2
d_gene: TRBD1
len: 14
j_gene: TRBJ1-5
abundance: few
CDR3aa: CASSVGTGGQPQHF
CDR3nt: TGTGCCAGCAGTGTGGGGACAGGGGGTCAGCCCCAGCATTTT

v_gene: TRBV24-1
d_gene: -
len: 14
j_gene: TRBJ2-3
abundance: -
CDR3aa: CATRVSGGTDTQYF
CDR3nt: TGTGCCACCAGGGTTTCCGGGGGCACAGATACGCAGTATTTT

v_gene: TRBV28
d_gene: -
len: 14
j_gene: TRBJ1-2
abundance: few
CDR3aa: CASGSEGQNYGYTF
CDR3nt: TGTGCCAGCGGATCCGAGGGTCAAAACTATGGCTACACCTTC

v_gene: TRBV7-9
d_gene: -
len: 14
j_gene: TRBJ1-2
abundance: -
CDR3aa: CASSQPTQTWGYTF
CDR3nt: TGTGCCAGCAGCCAACCAACCCAGACGTGGGGCTACACCTTC

v_gene: TRBV9
d_gene: -
len: 17
j_gene: TRBJ2-6
abundance: -
CDR3aa: CASSVATRSSGANVLTF
CDR3nt: TGTGCCAGCAGCGTAGCTACGAGGTCCTCTGGGGCCAACGTCCTGACTTTC

v_gene: TRBV2
d_gene: TRBD2
len: 16
j_gene: TRBJ2-5
abundance: few
CDR3aa: CASSDGTSGSQETQYF
CDR3nt: TGTGCCAGCAGTGATGGGACTAGCGGGAGTCAGGAGACCCAGTACTTC

v_gene: TRBV6-1
d_gene: -
len: 13
j_gene: TRBJ1-1
abundance: -
CDR3aa: CASRLQGNTEAFF
CDR3nt: TGTGCCAGCAGACTTCAAGGGAACACTGAAGCTTTCTTT

v_gene: TRBV10-3
d_gene: TRBD2
len: 16
j_gene: TRBJ2-1
abundance: -
CDR3aa: CAISEPGLAGGNEQFF
CDR3nt: TGTGCCATCAGTGAGCCGGGACTAGCGGGAGGGAATGAGCAGTTCTTC

v_gene: TRBV20-1
d_gene: -
len: 11
j_gene: TRBJ2-5
abundance: -
CDR3aa: CSARNLETQYF
CDR3nt: TGCAGTGCTAGAAACCTCGAGACCCAGTACTTC

v_gene: TRBV5-1
d_gene: -
len: 15
j_gene: TRBJ1-2
abundance: -
CDR3aa: CASSLDVGGDYGYTF
CDR3nt: TGCGCCAGCAGCTTGGACGTAGGGGGTGACTATGGCTACACCTTC

v_gene: TRBV6-1
d_gene: TRBD1
len: 13
j_gene: TRBJ2-7
abundance: -
CDR3aa: CASTTGVRYEQYF
CDR3nt: TGTGCCAGCACTACAGGGGTCCGGTACGAGCAGTACTTC

v_gene: TRBV29-1
d_gene: -
len: 12
j_gene: TRBJ2-7
abundance: -
CDR3aa: CSARDTLREQYF
CDR3nt: TGCAGCGCCCGGGACACATTACGAGAACAGTACTTC

v_gene: TRBV6-1
d_gene: -
len: 12
j_gene: TRBJ2-2
abundance: -
CDR3aa: CASSTAVGELFF
CDR3nt: TGTGCCAGCAGTACAGCGGTCGGGGAGCTGTTTTTT

v_gene: TRBV29-1
d_gene: -
len: 13
j_gene: TRBJ2-5
abundance: -
CDR3aa: CSVVPGRVETQYF
CDR3nt: TGCAGCGTTGTCCCAGGGCGAGTGGAGACCCAGTACTTC

v_gene: TRBV28
d_gene: -
len: 13
j_gene: TRBJ2-7
abundance: few
CDR3aa: CASSLNRAYEQYF
CDR3nt: TGTGCCAGCAGTTTGAACAGGGCCTACGAGCAGTACTTC

v_gene: TRBV6-2/TRBV6-3
d_gene: TRBD2
len: 14
j_gene: TRBJ2-1
abundance: -
CDR3aa: CASNAGGSYNEQFF
CDR3nt: TGTGCCAGCAACGCGGGAGGGTCCTACAATGAGCAGTTCTTC

v_gene: TRBV7-2
d_gene: -
len: 11
j_gene: TRBJ2-4
abundance: -
CDR3aa: CASSVLAIQYF
CDR3nt: TGTGCCAGCAGCGTACTCGCGATTCAGTACTTC

v_gene: TRBV2
d_gene: -
len: 11
j_gene: TRBJ2-1
abundance: -
CDR3aa: CARRQHNEQFF
CDR3nt: TGTGCCAGGAGACAGCACAATGAGCAGTTCTTC

v_gene: TRBV6-2/TRBV6-3
d_gene: -
len: 14
j_gene: TRBJ2-2
abundance: -
CDR3aa: CASSNIGALGELFF
CDR3nt: TGTGCCAGCAGTAATATTGGAGCTTTAGGGGAGCTGTTTTTT

v_gene: TRBV30
d_gene: -
len: 14
j_gene: TRBJ1-2
abundance: -
CDR3aa: CAWRDLLANYGYTF
CDR3nt: TGTGCCTGGAGGGATCTCCTGGCTAACTATGGCTACACCTTC

v_gene: TRBV20-1
d_gene: TRBD2
len: 14
j_gene: TRBJ2-1
abundance: few
CDR3aa: CSASASGRIYEQFF
CDR3nt: TGCAGTGCTAGCGCTAGCGGGAGGATTTATGAGCAGTTCTTC

v_gene: TRBV2
d_gene: TRBD1
len: 13
j_gene: TRBJ1-1
abundance: few
CDR3aa: CASRITGDTEAFF
CDR3nt: TGTGCCAGCAGGATTACAGGGGACACTGAAGCTTTCTTT

v_gene: TRBV24-1
d_gene: TRBD1
len: 15
j_gene: TRBJ2-5
abundance: few
CDR3aa: CATSDPGQPQETQYF
CDR3nt: TGTGCCACCAGTGATCCGGGACAGCCTCAAGAGACCCAGTACTTC

v_gene: TRBV6-1
d_gene: -
len: 13
j_gene: TRBJ1-2
abundance: -
CDR3aa: CASSDPGAYGYTF
CDR3nt: TGTGCCAGCAGTGACCCCGGGGCTTATGGCTACACCTTC

v_gene: TRBV28
d_gene: -
len: 14
j_gene: TRBJ1-3
abundance: -
CDR3aa: CASITGGTGNTIYF
CDR3nt: TGTGCCAGCATCACCGGAGGGACTGGAAACACCATATATTTT

v_gene: TRBV29-1
d_gene: -
len: 18
j_gene: TRBJ1-3
abundance: -
CDR3aa: CSVGGVGGVDSAGNTIYF
CDR3nt: TGCAGCGTTGGGGGAGTTGGGGGGGTTGATTCGGCAGGAAACACCATATATTTT

v_gene: TRBV19
d_gene: TRBD1
len: 16
j_gene: TRBJ2-3
abundance: -
CDR3aa: CASSMSGTGSTDTQYF
CDR3nt: TGTGCCAGTAGTATGTCCGGGACAGGTAGCACAGATACGCAGTATTTT

v_gene: TRBV7-2
d_gene: TRBD1
len: 15
j_gene: TRBJ1-5
abundance: -
CDR3aa: CASSLARGSNQPQHF
CDR3nt: TGTGCCAGCAGCTTAGCCAGGGGGAGCAATCAGCCCCAGCATTTT

v_gene: TRBV7-2
d_gene: TRBD1
len: 18
j_gene: TRBJ1-6
abundance: few
CDR3aa: CASSPRHGTGNYNSPLHF
CDR3nt: TGTGCCAGCAGCCCCCGACACGGGACAGGGAACTATAATTCACCCCTCCACTTT

v_gene: TRBV7-2
d_gene: -
len: 13
j_gene: TRBJ2-7
abundance: -
CDR3aa: CASSSPGLGEQYF
CDR3nt: TGTGCCAGCAGCTCACCGGGACTGGGCGAGCAGTACTTC

v_gene: TRBV7-8
d_gene: -
len: 13
j_gene: TRBJ1-2
abundance: -
CDR3aa: CASSSGVTYGYTF
CDR3nt: TGTGCCAGCAGCTCCGGGGTCACTTATGGCTACACCTTC

v_gene: TRBV6-1
d_gene: -
len: 14
j_gene: TRBJ1-2
abundance: -
CDR3aa: CASIHPGGNYGYTF
CDR3nt: TGTGCCAGCATCCACCCCGGGGGGAACTATGGCTACACCTTC

v_gene: TRBV19
d_gene: -
len: 12
j_gene: TRBJ2-7
abundance: -
CDR3aa: CASSSTSRGQYF
CDR3nt: TGTGCCAGTAGTTCCACTAGCAGGGGACAGTACTTC

v_gene: TRBV6-1
d_gene: -
len: 14
j_gene: TRBJ2-7
abundance: few
CDR3aa: CASKKGSPSYEQYF
CDR3nt: TGTGCCAGCAAGAAGGGGAGCCCGTCCTACGAGCAGTACTTC

v_gene: TRBV20-1
d_gene: TRBD1
len: 13
j_gene: TRBJ1-5
abundance: few
CDR3aa: CSARGQSNQPQHF
CDR3nt: TGCAGTGCAAGGGGACAGAGCAATCAGCCCCAGCATTTT

v_gene: TRBV7-2
d_gene: -
len: 12
j_gene: TRBJ1-1
abundance: few
CDR3aa: CASSLFGTEAFF
CDR3nt: TGTGCCAGCAGCTTATTTGGGACTGAAGCTTTCTTT

v_gene: TRBV7-3
d_gene: TRBD1
len: 15
j_gene: TRBJ2-7
abundance: few
CDR3aa: CASSLGRTGSYEQYF
CDR3nt: TGTGCCAGCAGCTTAGGCCGGACAGGGTCCTACGAGCAGTACTTC

v_gene: TRBV7-2
d_gene: -
len: 12
j_gene: TRBJ2-3
abundance: -
CDR3aa: CASRAGPDTQYF
CDR3nt: TGTGCCAGCAGGGCTGGACCGGATACGCAGTATTTT

v_gene: TRBV7-2
d_gene: TRBD2
len: 16
j_gene: TRBJ2-2
abundance: -
CDR3aa: CASSRLAGANTGELFF
CDR3nt: TGTGCCAGCAGCCGACTAGCGGGAGCTAACACCGGGGAGCTGTTTTTT

v_gene: TRBV7-2
d_gene: -
len: 12
j_gene: TRBJ2-1
abundance: few
CDR3aa: CATTVGVNEQFF
CDR3nt: TGTGCGACTACCGTTGGCGTTAATGAGCAGTTCTTC

v_gene: TRBV6-1
d_gene: TRBD2
len: 15
j_gene: TRBJ2-1
abundance: -
CDR3aa: CASSPLAGGSNEQFF
CDR3nt: TGTGCCAGCAGTCCACTAGCGGGAGGGTCCAATGAGCAGTTCTTC

v_gene: TRBV20-1
d_gene: -
len: 15
j_gene: TRBJ2-1
abundance: -
CDR3aa: CSARERRVPAGEQFF
CDR3nt: TGCAGTGCTAGAGAACGAAGAGTCCCGGCTGGCGAGCAGTTCTTC

v_gene: TRBV19
d_gene: -
len: 17
j_gene: TRBJ1-5
abundance: -
CDR3aa: CASSTPLGRVSNQPQHF
CDR3nt: TGTGCCAGTAGTACCCCCCTTGGGAGGGTCAGCAATCAGCCCCAGCATTTT

v_gene: TRBV24-1
d_gene: TRBD1
len: 15
j_gene: TRBJ2-7
abundance: -
CDR3aa: CATSDNRDRTYEQYF
CDR3nt: TGTGCCACCAGTGATAACAGGGACAGAACCTACGAGCAGTACTTC

v_gene: TRBV20-1
d_gene: TRBD2
len: 16
j_gene: TRBJ2-1
abundance: once
CDR3aa: CSARTLQREGNGEQFF
CDR3nt: TGCAGTGCTAGGACCCTCCAGCGGGAGGGCAACGGTGAGCAGTTCTTC

v_gene: TRBV18
d_gene: -
len: 14
j_gene: TRBJ2-2
abundance: -
CDR3aa: CASSQDQNTGELFF
CDR3nt: TGTGCCAGCTCACAGGACCAGAACACCGGGGAGCTGTTTTTT

v_gene: TRBV6-1
d_gene: -
len: 13
j_gene: TRBJ1-1
abundance: few
CDR3aa: CASIVNRDTEAFF
CDR3nt: TGTGCCAGCATCGTCAACAGGGACACTGAAGCTTTCTTT